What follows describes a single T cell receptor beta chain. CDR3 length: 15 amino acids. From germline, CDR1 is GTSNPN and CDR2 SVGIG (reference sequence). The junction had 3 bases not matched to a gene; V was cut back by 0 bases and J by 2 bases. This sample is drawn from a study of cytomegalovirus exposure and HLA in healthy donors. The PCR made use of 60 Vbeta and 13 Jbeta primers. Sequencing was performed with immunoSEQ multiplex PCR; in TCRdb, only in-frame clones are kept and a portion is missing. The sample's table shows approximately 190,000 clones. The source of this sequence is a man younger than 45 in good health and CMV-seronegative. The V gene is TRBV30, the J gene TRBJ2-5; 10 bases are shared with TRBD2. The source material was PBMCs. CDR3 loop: CAWSVAGGLQETQYF. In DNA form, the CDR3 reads TGTGCCTGGAGTGTAGCGGGGGGGCTTCAAGAGACCCAGTACTTC.